These T cell receptor beta chains were read from a single sample in a study of blood T cell repertoires in COVID-19. TCRdb's table, derived via immunoSEQ multiplex PCR, lists solely in-frame clones and lacks some. The sample yields hundreds of thousands of clones, around nine tenths seen once. Sample: PBMCs or T cells enriched from blood (not recorded which). The receptors were gathered from a woman in her 30s who had been exposed to COVID-19. CDR3s include the opening cysteine and the closing phenylalanine or tryptophan. Each record gives: CDR3 length, V gene, J gene, D gene, clone size, CDR3 DNA, CDR3 protein. A D gene is named only where the DNA matches it firmly. Not all rows give a size; the values are once, few, many and, for expanded clones, a class.

length: 16
V: TRBV9
J: TRBJ2-5
D: TRBD2
size: .
DNA: TGTGCCAGCAGCGCGGGAGGGGGGGCGGCTGTGGAGACCCAGTACTTC
CDR3: CASSAGGGAAVETQYF

length: 12
V: TRBV30
J: TRBJ1-2
D: .
size: few
DNA: TGTGGGTGGGGAACAGGGTCCTATGGCTACACCTTC
CDR3: CGWGTGSYGYTF

length: 17
V: TRBV5-8
J: TRBJ2-3
D: TRBD1
size: .
DNA: TGTGCCAGCAGCCGCAGGACAGGAGCCGTAAGCACAGATACGCAGTATTTT
CDR3: CASSRRTGAVSTDTQYF

length: 16
V: TRBV7-9
J: TRBJ2-1
D: .
size: .
DNA: TGTGCCAGCAGCTTACCGGTTGGCAGGCGAAACAATGAGCAGTTCTTC
CDR3: CASSLPVGRRNNEQFF

length: 15
V: TRBV6-5
J: TRBJ2-1
D: TRBD1
size: .
DNA: TGTGCCAGCAGGAGAGGGGACAGGGCTTACAATGAGCAGTTCTTC
CDR3: CASRRGDRAYNEQFF

length: 18
V: TRBV4-1
J: TRBJ2-1
D: TRBD1
size: few
DNA: TGCGCCAGCAGCCCAGAAAGGACAGGGGGTAGCTCCTACAATGAGCAGTTCTTC
CDR3: CASSPERTGGSSYNEQFF

length: 14
V: TRBV3-1/TRBV3-2
J: TRBJ1-1
D: .
size: .
DNA: TGTGCCAGCAGCCAAAATAATATGAACACTGAAGCTTTCTTT
CDR3: CASSQNNMNTEAFF

length: 14
V: TRBV19
J: TRBJ1-1
D: .
size: .
DNA: TGTGCCAGTAGTATTAGGGGGTTGAACACTGAAGCTTTCTTT
CDR3: CASSIRGLNTEAFF

length: 15
V: TRBV3-1/TRBV3-2
J: TRBJ2-5
D: TRBD2
size: .
DNA: TGTGCCAGCAGCCAAACTAGCGGGTTTACGGAGACCCAGTACTTC
CDR3: CASSQTSGFTETQYF

length: 18
V: TRBV5-1
J: TRBJ2-3
D: TRBD1
size: .
DNA: TGCGCCAGCAGCTTCCGACCCCAGGGGGCATCTGGCACAGATACGCAGTATTTT
CDR3: CASSFRPQGASGTDTQYF

length: 11
V: TRBV27
J: TRBJ2-1
D: .
size: .
DNA: TGTGCCAGCAGCCAAAATTTTGAGCAGTTCTTC
CDR3: CASSQNFEQFF

length: 14
V: TRBV7-8
J: TRBJ1-1
D: .
size: .
DNA: TGTGCCAGCAGCTTAGAGGGGGTTGGTACTGAAGCTTTCTTT
CDR3: CASSLEGVGTEAFF

length: 15
V: TRBV11-2
J: TRBJ2-2
D: TRBD2
size: .
DNA: TGTGCCAGCAGCCCCCGTAGCGGGGGGGCCGGGGAGCTGTTTTTT
CDR3: CASSPRSGGAGELFF

length: 14
V: TRBV3-1/TRBV3-2
J: TRBJ2-3
D: TRBD1
size: .
DNA: TGTGCCAGCAGCGAAGGACAGGGGGCAAATACGCAGTATTTT
CDR3: CASSEGQGANTQYF

length: 13
V: TRBV2
J: TRBJ1-5
D: TRBD1
size: .
DNA: TGTGCCAGCACCGGACAGGGGGGTCAGCCCCAGCATTTT
CDR3: CASTGQGGQPQHF

length: 15
V: TRBV15
J: TRBJ2-2
D: .
size: .
DNA: TGTGCCACTACCCCGAGTACCACGAACACCGGGGAGCTGTTTTTT
CDR3: CATTPSTTNTGELFF

length: 14
V: TRBV5-1
J: TRBJ1-1
D: .
size: .
DNA: TGCGCCAGCAGCTTGGGAACAGGGAACACTGAAGCTTTCTTT
CDR3: CASSLGTGNTEAFF

length: 16
V: TRBV2
J: TRBJ2-2
D: TRBD2
size: .
DNA: TGTGCCAGCAGTTTCGGAGCGGGGGGTAACACCGGGGAGCTGTTTTTT
CDR3: CASSFGAGGNTGELFF

length: 15
V: TRBV6-5
J: TRBJ2-2
D: .
size: .
DNA: TGTGCCAGCAGTTACAAGGGGCAGTGGACCGGGGAGCTGTTTTTT
CDR3: CASSYKGQWTGELFF

length: 13
V: TRBV18
J: TRBJ1-2
D: TRBD1
size: .
DNA: TGTGCCAGCTCACCGGACAGGTCTCTTGGCTACACCTTC
CDR3: CASSPDRSLGYTF

length: 14
V: TRBV30
J: TRBJ1-4
D: TRBD1
size: .
DNA: TGTGCCTGGAGTAGCGGGACAGGGGGTGAAAAACTGTTTTTT
CDR3: CAWSSGTGGEKLFF

length: 15
V: TRBV2
J: TRBJ1-4
D: TRBD1
size: .
DNA: TGTGCCAGCAGTTCAACAGGGGCGACTAATGAAAAACTGTTTTTT
CDR3: CASSSTGATNEKLFF

length: 14
V: TRBV11-1
J: TRBJ2-7
D: .
size: .
DNA: TGTGCCAGCAGCTTATTTCCGAGCTCCTACGAGCAGTACTTC
CDR3: CASSLFPSSYEQYF

length: 13
V: TRBV19
J: TRBJ1-5
D: .
size: .
DNA: TGTGCCAGTAGCACAGGGTTTTCTCAGCCCCAGCATTTT
CDR3: CASSTGFSQPQHF

length: 16
V: TRBV27
J: TRBJ1-6
D: TRBD1
size: .
DNA: TGTGCCAGCAGTTTATCGGGAGGACAGGGTTATTCACCCCTCCACTTT
CDR3: CASSLSGGQGYSPLHF

length: 16
V: TRBV4-1
J: TRBJ2-3
D: .
size: .
DNA: TGCGCCAGCAGCCAAGACGGCAGGGGTAAGACAGATACGCAGTATTTT
CDR3: CASSQDGRGKTDTQYF

length: 14
V: TRBV14
J: TRBJ1-6
D: .
size: .
DNA: TGTGCCAGCAGCCAAGTTGGAGGTGGTTCACCCCTCCACTTT
CDR3: CASSQVGGGSPLHF

length: 13
V: TRBV5-6
J: TRBJ1-1
D: .
size: .
DNA: TGTGCCAGCACCTTCGATGGGCGCACTGAAGCTTTCTTT
CDR3: CASTFDGRTEAFF

length: 15
V: TRBV7-6
J: TRBJ1-2
D: TRBD1
size: .
DNA: TGTGCCAGCAGCTTGGGAGATACAGGGGTCTATGGCTACACCTTC
CDR3: CASSLGDTGVYGYTF

length: 14
V: TRBV19
J: TRBJ1-2
D: TRBD1
size: once
DNA: TGTGCCAGTAGTGGAACAGGGGGGCACTATGGCTACACCTTC
CDR3: CASSGTGGHYGYTF

length: 14
V: TRBV9
J: TRBJ2-3
D: TRBD2
size: .
DNA: TGTGCCAGCAGCTTCGGACTAGCGGGGGGTCCGCAGTATTTT
CDR3: CASSFGLAGGPQYF

length: 14
V: TRBV2
J: TRBJ1-1
D: .
size: .
DNA: TGTGCCAGCAGTCGCCAGGGAAAGCGGGCTGAAGCTTTCTTT
CDR3: CASSRQGKRAEAFF

length: 15
V: TRBV27
J: TRBJ2-2
D: .
size: few
DNA: TGTGCCAGCAGTTTCGATACAGGGTACACCGGGGAGCTGTTTTTT
CDR3: CASSFDTGYTGELFF

length: 16
V: TRBV11-2
J: TRBJ2-5
D: TRBD1
size: .
DNA: TGTGCCAGCGGATCATACAGGGGGCGTTCTAGAGAGACCCAGTACTTC
CDR3: CASGSYRGRSRETQYF

length: 15
V: TRBV6-5
J: TRBJ2-1
D: TRBD2
size: .
DNA: TGTGCCAGCAGTTACGGTCGGGGGGGCCACAATGAGCAGTTCTTC
CDR3: CASSYGRGGHNEQFF

length: 14
V: TRBV29-1
J: TRBJ1-1
D: .
size: .
DNA: TGCAGCGTTGGAGTGCGGGGTCCCCACACTGAAGCTTTCTTT
CDR3: CSVGVRGPHTEAFF

length: 18
V: TRBV4-2
J: TRBJ1-3
D: .
size: .
DNA: TGTGCCAGCAGCCAAGATCCTCATACAGGGAGCCCTGGAAACACCATATATTTT
CDR3: CASSQDPHTGSPGNTIYF

length: 16
V: TRBV2
J: TRBJ1-5
D: TRBD1
size: .
DNA: TGTGCCAGCAGTGAAAGGTCAGGGGGCCCGTATCAGCCCCAGCATTTT
CDR3: CASSERSGGPYQPQHF

length: 15
V: TRBV24-1
J: TRBJ2-6
D: TRBD1
size: .
DNA: TGTGCCACCAGTGGACAGGGAGCTGGGGCCAACGTCCTGACTTTC
CDR3: CATSGQGAGANVLTF

length: 15
V: TRBV19
J: TRBJ2-1
D: TRBD1
size: .
DNA: TGTGCCAGTAGTTGGGGGGACAGGGGGCATTATGAGCAGTTCTTC
CDR3: CASSWGDRGHYEQFF

length: 13
V: TRBV5-6
J: TRBJ1-2
D: .
size: .
DNA: TGTGCCAGCAGCTTGTCCTTTAACTATGGCTACACCTTC
CDR3: CASSLSFNYGYTF

length: 13
V: TRBV9
J: TRBJ2-2
D: .
size: .
DNA: TGTGCCAGCAGCGGAACGGTCACCGGGGAGCTGTTTTTT
CDR3: CASSGTVTGELFF

length: 14
V: TRBV6-5
J: TRBJ1-6
D: TRBD1
size: .
DNA: TGTGCCAGCAGTTACTCGACAGGGCGGTCACCCCTCCACTTT
CDR3: CASSYSTGRSPLHF

length: 17
V: TRBV20-1
J: TRBJ1-5
D: TRBD1
size: few
DNA: TGCAGTGCTAGTAAGACAGGGGCAATTGATAGCAATCAGCCCCAGCATTTT
CDR3: CSASKTGAIDSNQPQHF

length: 15
V: TRBV7-9
J: TRBJ1-1
D: .
size: .
DNA: TGTGCCAGCAGCTTAGTGGCGGGGTTGAACACTGAAGCTTTCTTT
CDR3: CASSLVAGLNTEAFF

length: 15
V: TRBV4-1
J: TRBJ1-1
D: .
size: .
DNA: TGCGCCAGCAGCCAAGATTGGGGCCAGAACACTGAAGCTTTCTTT
CDR3: CASSQDWGQNTEAFF

length: 15
V: TRBV27
J: TRBJ2-2
D: .
size: .
DNA: TGTGCCAGCAGTTTATCTCCCAGGAACACCGGGGAGCTGTTTTTT
CDR3: CASSLSPRNTGELFF

length: 12
V: TRBV29-1
J: TRBJ2-7
D: .
size: .
DNA: TGCAGCGTTTACGGGGACTCCTACGAGCAGTACTTC
CDR3: CSVYGDSYEQYF

length: 14
V: TRBV19
J: TRBJ1-5
D: TRBD1
size: .
DNA: TGTGCCAGTAGTGTCGGGACAGGTAATCAGCCCCAGCATTTT
CDR3: CASSVGTGNQPQHF

length: 13
V: TRBV4-2
J: TRBJ2-1
D: TRBD1
size: .
DNA: TGTGCCAGCCGAAAGGGACAGTACAATGAGCAGTTCTTC
CDR3: CASRKGQYNEQFF

length: 13
V: TRBV6-1
J: TRBJ1-2
D: .
size: .
DNA: TGTGCCAGCAGTGAAAGGGAGAACTATGGCTACACCTTC
CDR3: CASSERENYGYTF

length: 15
V: TRBV5-1
J: TRBJ2-7
D: TRBD2
size: .
DNA: TGCGCCAGCAGCTTAGCCCTAGCGGGAACCTACGAGCAGTACTTC
CDR3: CASSLALAGTYEQYF

length: 15
V: TRBV7-6
J: TRBJ2-7
D: TRBD1
size: .
DNA: TGTGCCAGCAGCTCAGGGACAGGGGGCTCCTACGAGCAGTACTTC
CDR3: CASSSGTGGSYEQYF

length: 13
V: TRBV29-1
J: TRBJ1-1
D: TRBD1
size: .
DNA: TGCAGCGTTGAAGTAGGGGGCGCATCCGGAGCTTTCTTT
CDR3: CSVEVGGASGAFF

length: 16
V: TRBV19
J: TRBJ2-7
D: .
size: .
DNA: TGTGCCAGTAGTTTTAGGGCCGAGGACATCCTCTACGAGCAGTACTTC
CDR3: CASSFRAEDILYEQYF

length: 15
V: TRBV7-2
J: TRBJ1-5
D: .
size: .
DNA: TGTGCCAGCAGCTTAGCATTTGGGGGAGGCCAGCCCCAGCATTTT
CDR3: CASSLAFGGGQPQHF

length: 18
V: TRBV7-9
J: TRBJ2-6
D: .
size: .
DNA: TGTGCCAGCAGCGGATGGGCAGGACTGCCTCCCGGGGCCAACGTCCTGACTTTC
CDR3: CASSGWAGLPPGANVLTF

length: 14
V: TRBV5-1
J: TRBJ1-2
D: TRBD1
size: .
DNA: TGCGCCAGCAGCTTGGCGGGACAGAACTATGGCTACACCTTC
CDR3: CASSLAGQNYGYTF